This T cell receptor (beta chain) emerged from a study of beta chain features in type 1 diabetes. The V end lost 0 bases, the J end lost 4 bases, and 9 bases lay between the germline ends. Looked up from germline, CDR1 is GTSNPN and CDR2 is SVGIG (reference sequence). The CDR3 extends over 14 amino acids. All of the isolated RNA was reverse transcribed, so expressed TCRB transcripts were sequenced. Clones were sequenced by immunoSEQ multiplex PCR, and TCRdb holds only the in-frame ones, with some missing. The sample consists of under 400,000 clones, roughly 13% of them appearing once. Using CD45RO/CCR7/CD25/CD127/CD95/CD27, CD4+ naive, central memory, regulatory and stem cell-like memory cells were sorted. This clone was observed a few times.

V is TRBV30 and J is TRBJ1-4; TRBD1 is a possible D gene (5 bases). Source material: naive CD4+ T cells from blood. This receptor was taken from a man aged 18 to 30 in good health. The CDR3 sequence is CAWSVAGGNEKLFF. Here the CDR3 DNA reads TGTGCCTGGAGTGTCGCGGGGGGTAATGAAAAACTGTTTTTT.